The 13 T cell receptor beta chains reported below all come from one sample, sequenced in a study of human T cells and chemical hapten exposure. TCRdb processed the RACE reads anew with MiXCR; each CDR3 protein has one entry. Of over 300,000 distinct CDR3 sequences in the sample, around 5.5% were seen once. Regarding time point: pre-sensitization, week 0. The treatment here: therapeutic diphenylcyclopropenone sensitization with weekly scalp DPC. Sequences were derived from whole blood, sampled in connection with sensitization to the hapten diphenylcyclopropenone (DPC). The receptors originated from a woman in her 50s with alopecia areata. Some clones in this sample may be carry-over from other donors' samples.

CDR3 sequence reads: CASSLSPPGLVDPGALYNEQFF. The CDR3 DNA reads TGTGCCAGCAGTTTATCCCCTCCGGGACTAGTGGACCCTGGGGCTCTCTACAATGAGCAGTTCTTC. The chain is built from TRBV27 and TRBJ2-1; the match to TRBD2 covers 8 bases. The CDR3 sequence is 22 residues long. CDR1 is MNHEY, CDR2 SMNVEV, per germline (reference sequence). With 0 bases clipped from V and 3 bases from J, the junction kept 22 bases outside the gene matches.

The gene calls are TRBV3-1 and TRBJ1-5; D gene ambiguous. Per the germline V gene, CDR1 is LGHDT and CDR2 is YNNKEL (reference sequence). The CDR3 covers 17 residues. Trimming took 1 base from V and 0 from J, leaving 13 bases between them. The CDR3 region is CASSQGTASYSNQPQHF. The CDR3 DNA sequence: TGTGCCAGCAGCCAAGGTACGGCCAGTTATAGCAATCAGCCCCAGCATTTT.

This clonotype showed up many times. The V gene is TRBV18, the J gene TRBJ2-5, with no clear D. The CDR3 runs to 13 residues. V lost 3 bases, J lost 2 bases, and 7 bases lay in between. CDR1 is KGHSH and CDR2 is LQKENI in the germline V gene. The DNA of the CDR3 is TGTGCCAGCTCACCGACCCATCAAGAGACCCAGTACTTC. This sequence encodes CASSPTHQETQYF.

This clonotype was seen many times. The J gene is TRBJ2-2, the V gene TRBV10-3; D possibly uses TRBD1 or TRBD2 (5 bases each). Per germline, CDR1 ENHRY and CDR2 SYGVKD. This CDR3 has 14 residues. V lost 7 bases to trimming and J lost 4 bases, with 13 bases between them. CDR3 protein: CAITQDGATGELFF. In nucleotides, the CDR3 is TGTGCCATCACCCAGGACGGGGCCACCGGGGAGCTGTTTTTT.

In its sample, this clonotype was seen a few times. The rearrangement joins TRBV20-1 to TRBJ2-7, with a tentative D call TRBD2 (6 bases). Trimming removed 6 bases at V and 4 bases at J, with 16 bases between. The germline V gene has CDR1 DFQATT and CDR2 SNEGSKA (reference sequence). The CDR3 length is 13 residues. CDR3 amino acids: CSARSSAQYEQYF. The CDR3 nucleotides read TGCAGTGCAAGATCTAGCGCTCAGTACGAGCAGTACTTC.

This clonotype was counted ten times or more. This chain's CDR3 is CASSLESQPQHF. In DNA, the CDR3 is TGTGCCAGCAGTTTAGAAAGTCAGCCCCAGCATTTT. The V gene is TRBV12-3 or TRBV12-4, the J gene TRBJ1-5; no clear D gene. The CDR3 totals 12 residues. Deletions cut 1 base from V and 6 bases from J, with 4 bases between.

This clonotype has at least ten counts. The V and J genes are TRBV5-6 and TRBJ1-3; 7 bases align to TRBD1. The length of the CDR3 is 15 residues. The germline CDR1 and CDR2 sequences are SGHDT and YYEEEE. The junction had 8 bases not matched to a gene; V was cut back by 3 bases and J by 5 bases. DNA for the CDR3: TGTGCCAGCAGCTCAAGGACAGGATCAAGAAACACCATATATTTT. It codes for CASSSRTGSRNTIYF.

This clonotype was seen ten or more times. The genes are TRBV9 and TRBJ2-7; 7 nucleotides agree with TRBD1. CDR1 is SGDLS and CDR2 is YYNGEE in the germline V gene. This CDR3 is built from 14 residues. The V gene end was trimmed by 3 bases and the J gene end by 6 bases; junction bases not matched to a gene: 9. CDR3 protein: CASSARQGRGEQYF. DNA for the CDR3: TGTGCCAGCAGCGCCCGACAGGGACGGGGCGAGCAGTACTTC.

This clonotype was found many times. The genes are TRBV12-5 and TRBJ2-1, with D perhaps TRBD2 (5 bases). Trimming removed 2 bases from V and 1 base from J, with 15 bases in between. CDR1 and CDR2 (germline): LGHNT, FRNRAP. This CDR3 is 17 amino acids long. CDR3 sequence (DNA): TGTGCTAGTGGTTTGAGGGCCGACGGGGAATCCTACAATGAGCAGTTCTTC. Amino acid sequence: CASGLRADGESYNEQFF.

V and J are TRBV20-1 and TRBJ1-5; a possible D gene is TRBD1 (6 bases). The CDR3 has 14 residues. V was trimmed by 3 bases and J by 0 bases, leaving 9 bases between them. Germline V CDR1 and CDR2: DFQATT, SNEGSKA (reference sequence). The CDR3 loop reads CSASGGLSNQPQHF. The CDR3 nucleotides are TGCAGTGCTAGTGGGGGCCTTAGCAATCAGCCCCAGCATTTT.

This clonotype was found a few times. The rearrangement uses TRBV7-2 and TRBJ1-2; D may be TRBD1 (6 bases). The CDR3 has 14 amino acids. Deletions cut 4 bases from V and 8 bases from J, with 17 bases between. CDR1 is SGHTA, CDR2 FQGNSA, per germline. CDR3 DNA sequence: TGTGCCAGCAGCTCGAACAGGGTCCTGCTCGGCTACACCTTC. Residues: CASSSNRVLLGYTF.

This clonotype was counted at least ten times. This chain connects TRBV7-8 to TRBJ2-1; D is ambiguous. Trimming cost V 5 bases and J 10 bases, with 12 bases left between them. The CDR3 has 12 amino acids. Germline CDR1 reads SGHVS; CDR2 reads FQNEAQ. In DNA form, the CDR3 reads TGTGCCAGCAGCAGAATTCTCGGGGAGCAGTTCTTC. Its protein is CASSRILGEQFF.

The CDR3 nucleotides read TGCAGTGCTACGACGATGAACACTGAAGCTTTCTTT. It codes for CSATTMNTEAFF. The chain recombines TRBV20-1 with TRBJ1-1; D is unclear. V shed 4 bases and J shed 0 bases, with 6 bases lying between them. In germline, CDR1 is DFQATT, CDR2 SNEGSKA (reference sequence). CDR3 length equals 12 residues.